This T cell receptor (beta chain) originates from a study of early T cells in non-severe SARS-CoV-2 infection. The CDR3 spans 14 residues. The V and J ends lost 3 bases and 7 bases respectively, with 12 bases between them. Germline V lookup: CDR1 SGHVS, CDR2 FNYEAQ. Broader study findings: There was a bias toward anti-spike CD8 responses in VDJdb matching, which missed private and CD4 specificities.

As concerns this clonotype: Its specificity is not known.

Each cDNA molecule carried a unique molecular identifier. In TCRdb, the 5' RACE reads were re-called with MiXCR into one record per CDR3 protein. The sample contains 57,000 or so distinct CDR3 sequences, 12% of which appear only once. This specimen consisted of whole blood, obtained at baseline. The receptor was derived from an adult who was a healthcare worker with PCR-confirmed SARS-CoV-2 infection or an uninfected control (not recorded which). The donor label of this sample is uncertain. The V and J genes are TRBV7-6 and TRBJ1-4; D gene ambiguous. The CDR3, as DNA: TGTGCCAGCAGCTTCCTGGGAGGAGGTGAAAAACTGTTTTTT. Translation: CASSFLGGGEKLFF.